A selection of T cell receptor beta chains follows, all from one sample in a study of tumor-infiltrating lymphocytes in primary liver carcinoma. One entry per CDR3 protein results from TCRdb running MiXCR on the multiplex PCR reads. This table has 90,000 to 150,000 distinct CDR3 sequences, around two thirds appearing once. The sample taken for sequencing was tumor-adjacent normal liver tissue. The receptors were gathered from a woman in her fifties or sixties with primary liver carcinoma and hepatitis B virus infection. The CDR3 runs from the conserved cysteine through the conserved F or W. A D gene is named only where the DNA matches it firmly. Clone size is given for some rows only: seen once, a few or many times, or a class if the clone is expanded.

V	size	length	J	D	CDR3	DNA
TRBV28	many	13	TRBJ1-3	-	CASVLTLGNTIYF	TGTGCCAGCGTCTTAACCCTGGGAAACACCATATATTTT
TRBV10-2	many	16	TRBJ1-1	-	CASSVGGFGYVTEAFF	TGCGCCAGCAGTGTGGGGGGTTTTGGCTACGTCACTGAAGCTTTCTTT
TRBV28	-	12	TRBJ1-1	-	CASRSGVTEVFF	TGTGCCAGTAGATCAGGCGTCACTGAAGTTTTCTTT
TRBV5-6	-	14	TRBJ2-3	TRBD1	CSSGRGQGKDTQYF	TGTTCCAGCGGCAGGGGACAGGGTAAGGATACGCAGTATTTT
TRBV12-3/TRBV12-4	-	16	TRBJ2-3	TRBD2	CASSNVGPGRAYTHYF	TGTGCCAGCAGTAACGTAGGGCCAGGGAGGGCCTATACGCATTATTTT
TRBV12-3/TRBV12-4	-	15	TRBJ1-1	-	CVSSLGVQRNTEAFF	TGTGTCAGCAGTTTAGGGGTACAGAGGAACACTGAAGCTTTCTTT
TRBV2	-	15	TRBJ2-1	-	CASTAERSGNNEQFF	TGTGCCAGCACCGCAGAGAGGTCCGGAAACAATGAGCAGTTCTTC
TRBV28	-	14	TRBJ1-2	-	CASNLLNKDYDYTF	TGTGCCAGCAATTTACTCAACAAGGACTATGACTACACCTTC
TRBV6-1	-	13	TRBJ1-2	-	CASSAPGTYSYTF	TGTGCCAGCAGTGCTCCTGGGACATACAGCTACACTTTC
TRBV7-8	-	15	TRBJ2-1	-	CASSPRHGPYNEQFF	TGTGCCAGTAGCCCGCGACATGGGCCCTACAATGAGCAGTTCTTC
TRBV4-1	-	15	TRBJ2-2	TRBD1	CASGRTGPRTGEMFF	TGCGCCAGCGGCCGGACAGGGCCACGGACCGGGGAGATGTTTTTT
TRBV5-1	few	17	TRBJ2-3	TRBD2	CASSLAGTSGNVNTQYF	TGCGCCAGCAGCTTGGCGGGGACTAGCGGGAACGTAAATACGCAGTATTTT
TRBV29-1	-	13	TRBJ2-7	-	CSARLDISYEQCF	TGCAGCGCCCGCTTGGATATCTCCTACGAGCAGTGCTTT
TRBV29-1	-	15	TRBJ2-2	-	CSVEGGPCYTGDLFF	TGCAGCGTTGAAGGGGGACCCTGTTACACCGGGGATCTGTTTTTT
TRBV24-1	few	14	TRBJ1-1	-	CATSGRGSATEAFF	TGTGCCACCAGTGGTAGGGGTTCGGCCACTGAAGCTTTCTTT
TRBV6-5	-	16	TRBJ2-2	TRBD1	CASSRDRGLGTWELFF	TGTGCCAGCAGTCGGGACAGGGGGTTAGGGACCTGGGAGCTGTTTTTT
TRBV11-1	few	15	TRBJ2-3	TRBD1	CASSQPGQLTDTQYF	TGTGCCAGCAGCCAGCCGGGACAGCTTACAGATACGCAGTATTTT
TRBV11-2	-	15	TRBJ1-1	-	CASSLDRGARTEAFF	TGTGCCAGCAGCTTAGATCGGGGGGCACGAACTGAAGCTTTCTTT
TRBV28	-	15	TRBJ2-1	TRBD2	CASSLAAGGKAEQFF	TGTGCCAGCAGTTTAGCGGCGGGAGGGAAGGCTGAGCAGTTCTTC
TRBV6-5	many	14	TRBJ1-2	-	CASSRPGGPYGYTF	TGTGCCAGCAGCCGACCGGGGGGTCCCTATGGCTACACCTTC
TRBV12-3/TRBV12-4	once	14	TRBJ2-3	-	CVSSLSRGVVTQYF	TGTGTCAGCAGCTTATCGCGCGGTGTGGTTACGCAGTATTTT
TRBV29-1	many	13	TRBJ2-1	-	CSVASSSYNEQFF	TGCAGCGTCGCATCTAGCTCCTACAATGAGCAGTTCTTC
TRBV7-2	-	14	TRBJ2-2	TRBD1	CASRRTGQGGELFF	TGTGCCAGCCGAAGGACAGGGCAGGGCGGGGAGCTGTTTTTT